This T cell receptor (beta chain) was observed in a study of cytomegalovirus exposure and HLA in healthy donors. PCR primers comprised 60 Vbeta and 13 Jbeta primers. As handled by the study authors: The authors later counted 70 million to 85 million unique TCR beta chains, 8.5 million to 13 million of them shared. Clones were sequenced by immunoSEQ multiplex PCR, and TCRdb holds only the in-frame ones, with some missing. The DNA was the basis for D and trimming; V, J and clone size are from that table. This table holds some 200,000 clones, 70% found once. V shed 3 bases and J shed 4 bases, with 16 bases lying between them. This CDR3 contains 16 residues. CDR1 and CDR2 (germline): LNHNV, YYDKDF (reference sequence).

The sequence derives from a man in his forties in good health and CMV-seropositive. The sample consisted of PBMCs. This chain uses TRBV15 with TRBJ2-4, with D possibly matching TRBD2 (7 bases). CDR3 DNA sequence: TGTGCCACCAGCAGGTCCTGGGAGGGGGTGAAAAACATTCAGTACTTC. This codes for CATSRSWEGVKNIQYF.